What follows are 15 T cell receptor beta chains derived from one specimen sequenced in a study of CD8+CD57+ T cells in acquired aplastic anemia. For CDR3 and TCR beta VDJ profiling, genomic DNA was the template used. TCRdb redid the calling of the reads with MiXCR, one entry per CDR3 protein. The sample has more than 100,000 distinct CDR3 sequences; 48% are singletons. Input material: sorted CD4+, CD8+, or CD8+CD57+ T cells (not recorded which) from PBMCs. All receptors derive from a human donor in good health, serving as a control.

The rearrangement links TRBV20-1 to TRBJ2-3, with D maybe TRBD2 (7 bases). Trimming took off 7 bases at V and 5 bases at J, with 13 bases between the two ends. This CDR3 spans 12 amino acids. Germline CDR1 reads DFQATT; CDR2 reads SNEGSKA (reference sequence). This chain's CDR3 is CSVTGGRDTQYF. CDR3 DNA sequence: TGCAGTGTTACGGGGGGCAGAGATACGCAGTATTTT.

This clonotype was found many times. The J gene is TRBJ1-2, the V gene TRBV2; D is undetermined. Trimming removed 4 bases at V and 5 bases at J, with 8 bases between. The CDR3 is made up of 12 amino acids. Germline CDR1 SNHLY, CDR2 FYNNEI. The CDR3: CASSGEVYGYTF. CDR3 coding DNA: TGTGCCAGCAGTGGGGAGGTGTATGGCTACACCTTC.

This clonotype was seen repeatedly, ten times or more. This sequence joins TRBV7-2 and TRBJ2-5, with D possibly called TRBD1 or TRBD2 (5 bases each). Germline V lookup: CDR1 SGHTA, CDR2 FQGNSA. V lost 5 bases to trimming and J lost 7 bases, with 23 bases between them. There are 16 residues in the CDR3. The CDR3 bases are TGTGCCAGCAGCCGAAGTGAGGGTGGGGGTGCACGGACCCAGTACTTC. It translates to CASSRSEGGGARTQYF.

This clonotype is deemed medium-sized. The rearrangement joins TRBV19 to TRBJ1-1, with D possibly TRBD1 on 5 matching bases. There are 13 residues in the CDR3. Germline V gives CDR1 LNHDA, CDR2 SQIVND (reference sequence). The ends were cut back, 8 bases at V and 1 base at J, with 11 bases in the middle. The CDR3 spells CASSAQGNTEAFF. The CDR3 DNA reads as TGTGCCAGTTCCGCCCAGGGGAACACTGAAGCTTTCTTT.

This chain connects TRBV10-3 to TRBJ1-6; 7 nucleotides line up with TRBD1. Losses at the gene ends were 10 bases for V and 7 bases for J; bases not matched to a gene: 10. This CDR3 contains 14 residues. The germline V gene encodes CDR1 ENHRY and CDR2 SYGVKD. CDR3 DNA: TGTGCCAGCAGCACGGACAGGATGAATTCACCCCTCCACTTT. Translation: CASSTDRMNSPLHF.

This sequence joins TRBV7-9 and TRBJ1-2; 9 bases line up with TRBD1. This CDR3 has 13 amino acids. In germline, CDR1 is SEHNR, CDR2 FQNEAQ (reference sequence). The junction had 9 bases not matched to a gene; V was cut back by 7 bases and J by 9 bases. In nucleotides, the CDR3 is TGTGCCAGCAACCTGGGACAGGGTGCACGCTACACCTTC. Its protein product is CASNLGQGARYTF.

This clonotype was seen at least ten times. This sequence joins TRBV4-1 and TRBJ1-1, with 12 bases fitting TRBD1. After removal of 3 bases from V and 1 base from J, the junction contained 0 bases not matched to a gene. CDR1 and CDR2 from the germline V gene are MGHRA and YSYEKL. The CDR3 contains 15 residues. The chain's CDR3 is CASSQGQGANTEAFF. The DNA for the CDR3 is TGCGCCAGCAGCCAGGGACAGGGGGCGAACACTGAAGCTTTCTTT.

The chain couples TRBV7-6 to TRBJ2-2; a weak D match, TRBD2 (5 bases). The V end lost 8 bases, the J end lost 15 bases, and 13 bases lay between the germline ends. CDR1 SGHVS and CDR2 FNYEAQ come from the germline V gene. The CDR3 length is 10 residues. The CDR3 here is CASYTGYLFF. The CDR3 DNA reads TGTGCCAGCTATACGGGGTATTTGTTTTTT.

This sequence joins TRBV12-3 or TRBV12-4 and TRBJ2-2; 9 nucleotides line up with TRBD1. Trimming cost V 1 base and J 4 bases; bases outside gene matches: 1. The CDR3 has 15 amino acids. In DNA form, the CDR3 reads TGTGCCAGCAGTTTAGGACAGGGGGGCACCGGGGAGCTGTTTTTT. Its protein product is CASSLGQGGTGELFF.

The sample holds a few counts of this clonotype. The chain couples TRBV18 to TRBJ2-2, with 7 bases identical to TRBD1. Unmatched junction bases numbered 7, after V lost 3 bases and J lost 0 bases. CDR3 length: 17 residues. CDR1 and CDR2 (germline): KGHSH, LQKENI. The CDR3 DNA reads as TGTGCCAGCTCACCTGACAGGGCCTACCCGAACACCGGGGAGCTGTTTTTT. Encoded protein: CASSPDRAYPNTGELFF.

On this clonotype: Possible read error: a much larger clone is one base away. The chain combines TRBV7-3 with TRBJ2-2, with 8 bases matching TRBD2. The CDR3 is 18 amino acids. Germline V CDR1 and CDR2: SGHTA, FQGTGA. The CDR3 is CASSSTPRWRGEGGEPFF. Here the CDR3 DNA reads TGTGCCAGCAGCTCCACACCCCGCTGGCGGGGGGAAGGCGGGGAGCCGTTTTTT.

The rearrangement links TRBV15 to TRBJ1-6; D is undetermined. CDR3 length: 13 residues. CDR1 LNHNV and CDR2 YYDKDF come from the germline V gene (reference sequence). Trimming left V 0 bases short and J 7 bases short, with 4 bases between. DNA of the CDR3: TGTGCCACCAGCAGAGAGGCAAATTCACCCCTCCACTTT. It yields the protein CATSREANSPLHF. Supplemented by reference TRBV15 and TRBJ1-6, the full variable domain reads DAMVIQNPRYQVTQFGKPVTLSCSQTLNHNVMYWYQQKSSQAPKLLFHYYDKDFNNEADTPDNFQSRRPNTSFCFLDIRSPGLGDTAMYLCATSREANSPLHFGNGTRLTVT.

This clonotype was detected ten times or more. The gene calls are TRBV5-6 and TRBJ1-4; the D is unclear. V was cut by 2 bases and J by 5 bases, with 1 base left in between. The CDR3 runs 11 residues. CDR1 and CDR2 (germline): SGHDT, YYEEEE. The CDR3 DNA reads as TGTGCCAGCAGCTTAAATGAAAAACTGTTTTTT. The encoded protein is CASSLNEKLFF.

V and J are TRBV19 and TRBJ1-6, with a tentative D call TRBD1 (6 bases). With 6 bases removed from V and 3 bases from J, the gap between germline ends came to 15 bases. The CDR3 length is 16 residues. Germline V gives CDR1 LNHDA, CDR2 SQIVND (reference sequence). The CDR3 region is CASSQTGDVYNSPLHF. The CDR3 nucleotides are TGTGCCAGTAGCCAGACAGGTGATGTCTATAATTCACCCCTCCACTTT. The full variable domain, completed using reference TRBV19 and TRBJ1-6, is DGGITQSPKYLFRKEGQNVTLSCEQNLNHDAMYWYRQDPGQGLRLIYYSQIVNDFQKGDIAEGYSVSREKKESFPLTVTSAQKNPTAFYLCASSQTGDVYNSPLHFGNGTRLTVT.

This clonotype was seen many times. V gene TRBV20-1 combines with J gene TRBJ1-3; no reliable D call. V lost 5 bases to trimming and J lost 2 bases, with 10 bases between them. This CDR3 has 13 amino acids. Germline-derived CDR1 and CDR2 are DFQATT and SNEGSKA (reference sequence). DNA of the CDR3: TGCAGTGCTGACCCTAGAACTGGAAACACCATATATTTT. This gives the protein CSADPRTGNTIYF.